The clone carrying this T cell receptor beta chain showed up just once. Its target is unknown. This PCR relied on a set of 60 Vbeta primers and 13 Jbeta primers. Only in-frame clones appear in the TCRdb table, and some are missing; sequencing was by immunoSEQ multiplex PCR. There are 140,000 to 150,000 clones in the sample; over 65% occur only once, and around 2.9% lies in the top ten. Germline CDR1 MGHDK, CDR2 SYGVNS. The CDR3 covers 11 residues. Trimming removed 8 bases at V and 9 bases at J, with 14 bases between. This entry belongs to a study of cytomegalovirus exposure and HLA in healthy donors. Turning to the study itself: T cells numbering 150 million to 200 million yielded some 120 million unique TCR beta sequences in an earlier analysis. A preliminary data release comprised 80 million or so unique TCRs obtained from HLA-typed donors.

Study-wide findings and caveats: Later analysis identified 15,000 to 20,000 TCR beta sequences associated with HLA alleles, using a false discovery rate threshold of 0.05.

What was sequenced was PBMCs. The chain employs TRBV25-1 and TRBJ2-7; D is perhaps TRBD2 (5 bases). This receptor was obtained from a female donor in good health and CMV-seronegative. The CDR3 sequence is CASAAGRGQYF. The CDR3 region has the DNA TGTGCCAGCGCCGCTGGTCGGGGGCAGTACTTC.